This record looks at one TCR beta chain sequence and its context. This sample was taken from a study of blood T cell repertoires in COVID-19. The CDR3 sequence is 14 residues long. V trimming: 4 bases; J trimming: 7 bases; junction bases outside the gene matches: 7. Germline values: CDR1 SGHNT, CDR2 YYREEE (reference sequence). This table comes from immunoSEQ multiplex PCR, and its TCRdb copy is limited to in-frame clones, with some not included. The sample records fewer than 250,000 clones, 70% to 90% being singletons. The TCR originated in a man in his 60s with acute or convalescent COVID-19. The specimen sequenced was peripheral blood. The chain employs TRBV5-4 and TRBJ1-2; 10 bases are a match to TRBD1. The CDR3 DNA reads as TGTGCCAGCAGCCCGGGACAGGGGACGTTTGGCTACACCTTC. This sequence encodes CASSPGQGTFGYTF.